Included here is one T cell receptor beta chain sequence, with context. Which antigen it targets is not known. No much larger clonotype is one base removed from it; base qualities were not supplied. The data originate from a study of blood T cell repertoires in COVID-19 (dated by TCRdb to about 2020). Broadly, across the study: Samples from collaborators originated in the United States, Italy and Spain and spanned both the acute and convalescent phases of COVID-19. The material from the prospective study consisted of cDNA or gDNA derived from T cells, B-cell-depleted T cells, or PBMCs. The dataset comprised deeply sampled blood TCRbeta repertoires from subjects exposed to, actively infected with, or recovered from COVID-19. The repertoires were released in a freely available public database meant as a resource for research on the immune response to SARS-CoV-2. The samples were drawn from the first 160 participants of the ongoing ImmuneRACE study and from 950 to 1,500 subjects provided by 6 global collaborators. The sample metadata nearly always contained a de-identified subject ID, COVID-19 status, age in years and sex. HLA class I and class II types, where available, came from metadata supplied by the sample provider rather than from assay-based typing. Results and caveats for the whole study, not just this receptor: Clinical and demographic metadata were provided uncurated, with the amount varying by source and participant.

Collaborating institutions collected whole blood in K2EDTA tubes following their own protocols. For TCRbeta analysis, collaborators shipped samples in one of three forms: frozen whole blood, isolated PBMCs, or DNA extracted from either of those sample types. TCRbeta CDR3 regions were amplified from genomic DNA using the immunoSEQ Assay, a bias-controlled multiplex PCR. The original methods were these. Nucleated cell counts per sample were estimated from amplification of reference gene primers within the assay. To quantify the absolute abundance of each unique TCRbeta CDR3 rearrangement, sequence reads were collapsed and filtered. For each sample, productive Simpson clonality was calculated as the square root of Simpson's diversity index over productive rearrangements. TCRdb's version of the immuneACCESS table is confined to in-frame rearrangements and falls short of the full clone set. An unresolved V gene accounts for under half of the shortfall where checked; the remainder is of unknown origin. V and J calls and clone size are as listed in that table; D and trimming were resolved from the DNA. This sample lists roughly 280,000 clones; more than 75% were detected once. Approximately 10% of the sample goes to the ten largest clones.

Deletion took 6 bases off V and 9 bases off J, with a span of 21 bases between the germline ends. The CDR3 numbers 15 residues from cysteine through phenylalanine. Left in the record is the CDR3 DNA by itself, 45 bases read in frame from the first base. CDR1 and CDR2, looked up from the germline V gene, are SNHLY and FYNNEI. The chain is encoded by TRBV2 joined to TRBJ2-1, with a weak D call of TRBD2 (5 bases match). The sample consisted of peripheral blood. This sequence was found in a man aged 35 to 55 with active or convalescent COVID-19. Read as DNA, the sequence is TGTGCCAGCAGGGGCGGACTCTCCTACAGCGGTGAGCAGTTCTTC. This translates into CASRGGLSYSGEQFF.